The 18 T cell receptor beta chains below were found in one sample sequenced in a study of shared clonotypes between healthy human individuals. TCRdb's copy holds only in-frame clones and misses some; the assay was immunoSEQ multiplex PCR. In the table there are around 2.5 million clones, 80% to 95% of which are singletons. Sequenced: naive CD4+ T cells from PBMCs. The subset was: CD45RA+ positively selected. The source of these receptors is a man aged 18 to 30 in good health. Some clones in this sample may be carry-over from other donors' samples.

The rearrangement uses TRBV5-4 and TRBJ1-2; D not resolved. The CDR3 is made up of 14 amino acids. Trimming took off 0 bases at V and 6 bases at J, with 12 bases between the two ends. Germline CDR1 is SGHNT and CDR2 is YYREEE (reference sequence). CDR3 bases: TGTGCCAGCAGCTTGGGTGTCTCTTCTGATGGCTACACCTTC. This sequence encodes CASSLGVSSDGYTF.

V gene TRBV11-2 combines with J gene TRBJ2-7, with TRBD1 matching over 10 bases. The CDR3 totals 15 residues. V shed 5 bases and J 5 bases; nucleotides not matched to a gene: 9. In germline, CDR1 is SGHAT, CDR2 FQNNGV. The CDR3 nucleotides read TGTGCCAGCAGCCCCTACGGGACAGGGGACCACGAGCAGTACTTC. Its translation: CASSPYGTGDHEQYF.

The chain joins TRBV11-2 to TRBJ2-7, with TRBD2 identical over 7 bases. The length of the CDR3 is 13 residues. CDR1 is SGHAT, CDR2 FQNNGV, per germline. V lost 6 bases and J lost 5; bases outside the gene matches: 7. The CDR3 spells CASRTTSRDEQYF. In nucleotides, the CDR3 is TGTGCCAGCAGGACGACTAGCAGGGACGAGCAGTACTTC. The variable domain in full, completed from reference TRBV11-2 and TRBJ2-7, reads EAGVAQSPRYKIIEKRQSVAFWCNPISGHATLYWYQQILGQGPKLLIQFQNNGVVDDSQLPKDRFSAERLKGVDSTLKIQPAKLEDSAVYLCASRTTSRDEQYFGPGTRLTVT.

J is TRBJ1-2 and V is TRBV7-8; D gene ambiguous. V was trimmed by 1 base and J by 2 bases, leaving 11 bases between them. Germline-derived CDR1 and CDR2 are SGHVS and FQNEAQ. The CDR3 has 15 amino acids. CDR3 amino acids: CASSLGSSGNYGYTF. The DNA for the CDR3 is TGTGCCAGCAGCTTAGGGAGCTCGGGAAACTATGGCTACACCTTC.

The genes are TRBV11-3 and TRBJ2-3, with 8 bases identical to TRBD1. The V and J ends lost 2 bases and 2 bases, in that order; junction bases with no gene match: 6. Germline V lookup: CDR1 SGHNT, CDR2 YENEEA. There are 16 residues in the CDR3. The chain's CDR3 is CASSLRAGGYTDTQYF. The CDR3 DNA reads TGTGCCAGCAGCTTACGGGCAGGGGGCTACACAGATACGCAGTATTTT.

The chain joins TRBV27 to TRBJ1-5, with 10 bases identical to TRBD1. Germline CDR1 and CDR2: MNHEY and SMNVEV (reference sequence). The length of the CDR3 is 16 residues. V shed 5 bases and J 6 bases; nucleotides not matched to a gene: 10. The DNA of the CDR3 is TGTGCCAGCAGTCCAACGACAGGGGGCGTAAGTCAGCCCCAGCATTTT. This translates into CASSPTTGGVSQPQHF.

The chain joins TRBV18 to TRBJ1-6; 7 nucleotides agree with TRBD1. The CDR3 consists of 15 residues. J was trimmed by 10 bases and V by 3 bases; bases with no gene match: 9. Germline V gives CDR1 KGHSH, CDR2 LQKENI. Written as DNA, the CDR3 is TGTGCCAGCTCACCCGGGGACAGCGGTGGATCACCCCTCCACTTT. This sequence encodes CASSPGDSGGSPLHF.

V usage is TRBV6-5 and J usage is TRBJ1-1; possibly TRBD1 for D (5 bases). Germline V gene lookup returns CDR1 MNHEY and CDR2 SVGAGI. The CDR3 covers 15 residues. V shed 4 bases and J shed 5 bases, with 17 bases lying between them. The CDR3 DNA follows: TGTGCCAGCAGTTGGGGACCAGGACTGGGGACTGAAGCTTTCTTT. It specifies CASSWGPGLGTEAFF.

The chain uses TRBV18 and TRBJ2-2; D remains ambiguous. This CDR3 is 14 amino acids long. Germline V gene sequence: CDR1 KGHSH, CDR2 LQKENI. Trimming took 1 base from V and 1 from J, leaving 4 bases between them. The CDR3 here is CASSPQRNTGELFF. DNA of the CDR3: TGTGCCAGCTCACCACAGAGGAACACCGGGGAGCTGTTTTTT.

This chain joins TRBV5-4 and TRBJ1-3, with 7 positions matching TRBD1. CDR3 length: 16 residues. V dropped 4 bases and J dropped 0; count of bases not matched to a gene: 7. Germline CDR1 and CDR2: SGHNT and YYREEE (reference sequence). The CDR3 sequence: CASSPRQGNSGNTIYF. The DNA of the CDR3 is TGTGCCAGCAGCCCCAGACAGGGTAACTCTGGAAACACCATATATTTT.

This chain links TRBV5-4 with TRBJ1-1; no reliable D call. The CDR3 has 15 amino acids. V lost 2 bases and J lost 4, with 15 bases in between. The germline V gene has CDR1 SGHNT and CDR2 YYREEE (reference sequence). The CDR3 region has the DNA TGTGCCAGCAGCTTTCGCAACGGCCCTAGCACTGAAGCTTTCTTT. This codes for CASSFRNGPSTEAFF.

The V and J genes are TRBV28 and TRBJ2-4; TRBD1 or TRBD2 may be the D gene (5 bases each). The CDR3 extends over 16 amino acids. Germline CDR1 is MDHEN and CDR2 is SYDVKM. Between the trimmed V and J ends, which lost 1 base and 4 bases, there was a span of 14 bases. The CDR3, as DNA: TGTGCCAGCAGTTTATTGACGTCTGGGGGTAAAAACATTCAGTACTTC. It encodes CASSLLTSGGKNIQYF.

In DNA, the CDR3 is TGCGCCAGCAGCCAAGAGATCTATGGCTACACCTTC. Translation gives CASSQEIYGYTF. The V and J genes are TRBV4-1 and TRBJ1-2; no firm D call. The germline gives CDR1 MGHRA, CDR2 YSYEKL. Trimming cost V 0 bases and J 4 bases, with 3 bases left between them. The CDR3 is 12 amino acids.

This rearrangement joins TRBV7-9 to TRBJ2-1, with TRBD1 matching 12 bases. After removal of 1 base from V and 8 bases from J, the junction contained 9 bases not matched to a gene. CDR1 is SEHNR and CDR2 is FQNEAQ in the germline V gene (reference sequence). The CDR3 length is 17 residues. The CDR3, as DNA: TGTGCCAGCAGCTTAGATTGGGGGACAGGGGGCTCCCATGAGCAGTTCTTC. This codes for CASSLDWGTGGSHEQFF.

The V and J genes are TRBV5-8 and TRBJ2-7; D may match TRBD1 or TRBD2 (5 bases each). V lost 2 bases and J lost 7, with 19 bases in between. This CDR3 spans 15 amino acids. CDR1 is SGHTS, CDR2 YDEGEE, per germline. The DNA of the CDR3 is TGTGCCAGCAGCTTCCGGGGACCCACCGGAGGAGAGCAGTACTTC. This sequence encodes CASSFRGPTGGEQYF.

Details on this clone: The same CDR3 is also encoded by other DNA sequences in this sample. The rearrangement joins TRBV19 to TRBJ1-2; D ambiguous. The V gene's germline CDR1 is LNHDA and CDR2 SQIVND (reference sequence). V was trimmed by 3 bases and J by 7 bases, leaving 6 bases between them. The CDR3 is 11 residues long. CDR3 sequence: CASSIRSGYTF. CDR3 nucleotide sequence: TGTGCCAGTAGTATTCGGTCTGGCTACACCTTC.

The chain combines TRBV27 with TRBJ1-2, with D possibly being TRBD1 (5 bases). The CDR3 sequence is 15 residues long. Looked up from germline, CDR1 is MNHEY and CDR2 is SMNVEV (reference sequence). V lost 2 bases and J 4 bases, leaving 14 bases between the germline ends. CDR3 residues: CASSLNGGRGYGYTF. The CDR3 bases are TGTGCCAGCAGTTTAAACGGGGGTCGCGGCTATGGCTACACCTTC.

The V and J genes are TRBV5-1 and TRBJ2-3; TRBD1 matches at 9 bases. CDR3 length: 20 residues. The ends lost 3 bases at V and 0 bases at J; junction bases unmatched: 17. Germline assignment: CDR1 SGHRS and CDR2 YFSETQ. CDR3 nucleotides: TGCGCCAGCAGCTGGCCGGATATAAAACAGGGGGCTCTCAGCACAGATACGCAGTATTTT. It is translated as CASSWPDIKQGALSTDTQYF.